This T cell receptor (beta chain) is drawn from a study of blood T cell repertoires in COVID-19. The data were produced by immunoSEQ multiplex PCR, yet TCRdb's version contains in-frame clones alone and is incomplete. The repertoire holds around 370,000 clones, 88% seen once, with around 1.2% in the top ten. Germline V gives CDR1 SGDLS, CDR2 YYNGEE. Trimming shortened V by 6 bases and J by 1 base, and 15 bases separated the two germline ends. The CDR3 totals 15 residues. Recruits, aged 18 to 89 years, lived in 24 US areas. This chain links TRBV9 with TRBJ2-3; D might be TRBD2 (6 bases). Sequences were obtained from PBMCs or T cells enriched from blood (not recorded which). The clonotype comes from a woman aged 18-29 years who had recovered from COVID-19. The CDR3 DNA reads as TGTGCCAGCACCCTTATGGGCGGGGGCACAGATACGCAGTATTTT. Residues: CASTLMGGGTDTQYF.